Presented here are 16 T cell receptor beta chains from one specimen sequenced in a study of cytomegalovirus exposure and HLA in healthy donors. The data were produced by immunoSEQ multiplex PCR, yet TCRdb's version contains in-frame clones alone and is incomplete. The repertoire holds more than 120,000 clones, with more than 85% as singletons. Sequenced material: PBMCs. These receptors all come from a man younger than 35 in good health and CMV-seropositive.

The chain joins TRBV14 to TRBJ1-1, with a tentative D call TRBD1 (6 bases). In germline, CDR1 is SGHDN, CDR2 FVKESK. CDR3 size: 13 residues. Trimming left V 4 bases short and J 2 bases short, with 8 bases between. The CDR3, as DNA: TGTGCCAGCAGCCGACAGGTAAACACTGAAGCTTTCTTT. Protein: CASSRQVNTEAFF. Filled out from reference TRBV14 and TRBJ1-1, the complete variable domain reads EAGVTQFPSHSVIEKGQTVTLRCDPISGHDNLYWYRRVMGKEIKFLLHFVKESKQDESGMPNNRFLAERTGGTYSTLKVQPAELEDSGVYFCASSRQVNTEAFFGQGTRLTVV.

This chain links TRBV10-3 with TRBJ1-1, with a possible D match to TRBD1 (5 bases). The V end lost 2 bases, the J end lost 1 base, and 8 bases lay between the germline ends. The CDR3 covers 14 residues. Germline V CDR1 and CDR2: ENHRY, SYGVKD. CDR3 nucleotide sequence: TGTGCCATCAGTGAGAGGGGTACGAACACTGAAGCTTTCTTT. The encoded protein is CAISERGTNTEAFF.

The rearrangement links TRBV19 to TRBJ1-2, with a possible D match to TRBD1 (5 bases). Deletions cut 1 base from V and 2 bases from J, with 8 bases between. CDR3 length equals 14 residues. Germline CDR1 and CDR2: LNHDA and SQIVND (reference sequence). CDR3 in amino acids: CASSIVEGNYGYTF. In DNA form, the CDR3 reads TGTGCCAGTAGTATAGTGGAGGGGAACTATGGCTACACCTTC.

This clone was seen just once. This chain connects TRBV9 to TRBJ2-1, with a possible D match to TRBD1 (6 bases). Trimming took 0 bases from V and 8 from J, leaving 9 bases between them. This CDR3 is built from 13 residues. From germline, CDR1 is SGDLS and CDR2 YYNGEE. CDR3 region: CASSVDRVDEQFF. CDR3 in DNA: TGTGCCAGCAGCGTAGACAGGGTGGATGAGCAGTTCTTC.

The chain has TRBV5-1 and TRBJ2-3; no firm D call. Germline V gene data show CDR1 as SGHRS and CDR2 as YFSETQ. The V end was cut by 4 bases, the J end by 4 bases, with 16 bases between. This CDR3 is built from 15 residues. The CDR3 sequence: CASSGISHGADTQYF. CDR3 DNA sequence: TGCGCCAGCAGCGGCATCAGTCACGGAGCAGATACGCAGTATTTT.

The chain couples TRBV9 to TRBJ1-4; D ambiguous. Germline V gene sequence: CDR1 SGDLS, CDR2 YYNGEE. This CDR3 region has 14 residues. With 0 bases removed from V and 5 bases from J, the gap between germline ends came to 8 bases. The CDR3 loop reads CASSVGGPNEKLFF. The CDR3 bases are TGTGCCAGCAGCGTAGGAGGCCCCAATGAAAAACTGTTTTTT.

The J gene is TRBJ2-1, the V gene TRBV6-6; a weak D match, TRBD2 (6 bases). Germline assignment: CDR1 MNHNY and CDR2 SVGAGI (reference sequence). The CDR3 length is 15 residues. V lost 4 bases, J lost 6 bases, and 16 bases lay in between. The CDR3 spells CASSSQLGLTNEQFF. The CDR3 DNA sequence: TGTGCCAGCAGTTCGCAACTAGGACTAACCAATGAGCAGTTCTTC.

The V and J genes are TRBV5-5 and TRBJ1-5; TRBD1 is a possible D gene (5 bases). The CDR3 contains 15 residues. Deletions cut 0 bases from V and 5 bases from J, with 12 bases between. Germline assignment: CDR1 SGHKS and CDR2 YYEKEE (reference sequence). CDR3 bases: TGTGCCAGCAGCTTGGCATGGGGCCCTTATCAGCCCCAGCATTTT. Its protein is CASSLAWGPYQPQHF.

The V gene is TRBV11-3, the J gene TRBJ1-3; the D is unclear. The V end lost 3 bases, the J end lost 4 bases, and 10 bases lay between the germline ends. The CDR3 consists of 14 residues. CDR1 is SGHNT, CDR2 YENEEA, per germline. This chain's CDR3 is CASSFQAFGNTIYF. In DNA, the CDR3 is TGTGCCAGCAGCTTTCAGGCCTTCGGAAACACCATATATTTT.

This chain joins TRBV30 and TRBJ2-1; TRBD2 might be the D (6 bases). The CDR3 loop spans 13 amino acids. The germline gives CDR1 GTSNPN, CDR2 SVGIG (reference sequence). V lost 1 base, J lost 7 bases, and 11 bases lay in between. The CDR3 spells CAWSGAGRNEQFF. In DNA, the CDR3 is TGTGCCTGGAGTGGGGCGGGGAGGAATGAGCAGTTCTTC.

The rearrangement uses TRBV7-9 and TRBJ1-1, with 7 bases aligning to TRBD1. Trimming took 5 bases from V and 3 from J; bases not matched to a gene: 18. The CDR3 totals 18 residues. CDR1 is SEHNR, CDR2 FQNEAQ, per germline (reference sequence). The CDR3 spells CASSAPIGTAYGDTEAFF. The DNA of the CDR3 is TGTGCCAGCAGCGCCCCAATCGGGACAGCCTATGGGGACACTGAAGCTTTCTTT. The full variable domain, rest sourced from reference TRBV7-9 and TRBJ1-1, is DTGVSQNPRHKITKRGQNVTFRCDPISEHNRLYWYRQTLGQGPEFLTYFQNEAQLEKSRLLSDRFSAERPKGSFSTLEIQRTEQGDSAMYLCASSAPIGTAYGDTEAFFGQGTRLTVV.

The chain uses TRBV25-1 and TRBJ1-1; D is unresolved. Germline V CDR1 and CDR2: MGHDK, SYGVNS. The CDR3 totals 13 residues. V dropped 8 bases and J dropped 3 bases, with 13 bases sitting between them. CDR3: CASGGPGDTEAFF. In nucleotides, the CDR3 is TGTGCCAGCGGTGGACCTGGAGACACTGAAGCTTTCTTT.

The V call is TRBV5-1, the J call TRBJ2-1; D unresolved. Between the trimmed V and J ends, which lost 0 bases and 4 bases, there was a span of 8 bases. Germline lookup yields CDR1 SGHRS and CDR2 YFSETQ. The CDR3 extends over 14 amino acids. The CDR3 DNA follows: TGCGCCAGCAGCTTGGACAGACAATACAATGAGCAGTTCTTC. Residues: CASSLDRQYNEQFF.

The rearrangement links TRBV6-1 to TRBJ2-3, with 7 bases lining up with TRBD1. Per the germline V gene, CDR1 is MNHNS and CDR2 is SASEGT. CDR3 length equals 15 residues. V lost 1 base and J lost 5; bases outside the gene matches: 6. For the CDR3, the DNA is TGTGCCAGCAGTGAAGGTCGGTCAGGGGGAGATACGCAGTATTTT. As protein: CASSEGRSGGDTQYF.

The chain uses TRBV28 and TRBJ2-7, with 7 positions matching TRBD1. The CDR3 spans 16 residues. Germline assignment: CDR1 MDHEN and CDR2 SYDVKM. V dropped 5 bases and J dropped 1; count of bases not matched to a gene: 11. CDR3 in amino acids: CASSILGQRLSYEQYF. CDR3 DNA: TGTGCCAGCAGTATCCTGGGACAGAGACTTTCCTACGAGCAGTACTTC.

This chain links TRBV10-3 with TRBJ2-7, with TRBD1 matching 10 bases. This CDR3 comprises 14 residues. Germline V gene lookup returns CDR1 ENHRY and CDR2 SYGVKD. V was pared by 8 bases and J by 3 bases, with 7 bases of the junction left unmatched. The CDR3, as DNA: TGTGCCATCTCGGGACAGGGGAAAGTCTACGAGCAGTACTTC. Protein sequence: CAISGQGKVYEQYF.